The 20 T cell receptor beta chains below were found in one sample sequenced in a study of blood T cells in healthy people across ages. Through a sample-barcoded 5' primer and a J-beta primer mix, a second PCR was run for roughly 6 to 11 cycles. TCRdb redid the calling of the 5' RACE reads with MiXCR, one entry per CDR3 protein. Altogether around 990,000 distinct CDR3 sequences are present, about two fifths being singletons, with the ten largest covering about an eighth. The sequenced sample was blood. The receptors stem from a man in his late teens or twenties in good health.

This clonotype was seen many times. The chain carries TRBV7-8 and TRBJ2-7, with 8 bases fitting TRBD1. Trimming removed 1 base from V and 3 bases from J; junction bases left unmatched: 5. The CDR3 is 15 amino acids. Germline CDR1 and CDR2: SGHVS and FQNEAQ. The CDR3 DNA sequence: TGTGCCAGCAGCTTAGAGACAGGGGTCCGCTACGAGCAGTACTTC. Residues: CASSLETGVRYEQYF.

The genes are TRBV29-1 and TRBJ2-7; a weak D match, TRBD2 (5 bases). The DNA end favors TRBJ2-5, so the J call may be wrong. Germline loops: CDR1 SQVTM, CDR2 ANQGSEA. The CDR3 sequence is 14 residues long. This CDR3 is CSVETVGVYETQYF. The DNA of the CDR3 is TGCAGCGTTGAAACTGTCGGGGTATATGAGACCCAGTACTTC.

This clonotype turned up a few times. The chain has TRBV12-3 or TRBV12-4 and TRBJ2-1; no definite D call. The ends were cut back, 1 base at V and 5 bases at J, with 9 bases in the middle. This CDR3 has 14 residues. DNA of the CDR3: TGTGCCAGCAGTTTAGACGGGCAGGACAATGAGCAGTTCTTC. Translating gives CASSLDGQDNEQFF.

The chain is built from TRBV18 and TRBJ1-1, with 7 bases fitting TRBD1. Germline CDR1 reads KGHSH; CDR2 reads LQKENI. V shed 2 bases and J 3 bases; nucleotides not matched to a gene: 12. This CDR3 has 17 residues. The CDR3 region is CASSPLPQGESDTEAFF. CDR3 in DNA: TGTGCCAGCTCACCATTACCGCAGGGGGAGTCGGACACTGAAGCTTTCTTT.

The chain combines TRBV20-1 with TRBJ1-6, with D tentatively TRBD1 (6 bases). CDR3 length: 14 amino acids. The V end was cut by 6 bases, the J end by 10 bases, with 19 bases between. The germline V gene has CDR1 DFQATT and CDR2 SNEGSKA (reference sequence). The CDR3 protein is CSAVAGVLKSPLHF. CDR3 sequence (DNA): TGCAGTGCCGTGGCAGGGGTCCTAAAGTCACCCCTCCACTTT.

In its sample, this clonotype was seen a few times. This chain joins TRBV5-5 and TRBJ1-5, with D tentatively TRBD1 (6 bases). Germline-derived CDR1 and CDR2 are SGHKS and YYEKEE (reference sequence). V gave up 1 base and J gave up 6 bases, with 11 bases separating them. This CDR3 is built from 14 residues. CDR3 region: CASSLTGYLQPQHF. Written as DNA, the CDR3 is TGTGCCAGCAGCTTGACAGGGTACCTTCAGCCCCAGCATTTT.

This clonotype has only one observation. The V call is TRBV10-3, the J call TRBJ1-6, with D possibly being TRBD1 (5 bases). V shed 4 bases and J shed 9 bases, with 16 bases lying between them. The CDR3 has 15 residues. The germline CDR1 and CDR2 sequences are ENHRY and SYGVKD. In nucleotides, the CDR3 is TGTGCCATCAGTGGTGAATCAGGGTTCGGTTCACCCCTCCACTTT. Its protein product is CAISGESGFGSPLHF.

The V gene is TRBV27, the J gene TRBJ1-2; 9 nucleotides match TRBD1. With 4 bases clipped from V and 1 base from J, the junction kept 4 bases outside the gene matches. In germline, CDR1 is MNHEY, CDR2 SMNVEV (reference sequence). This CDR3 has 15 residues. The CDR3 DNA is TGTGCCAGCAGTTCGACAGGGGGAGGTAACTATGGCTACACCTTC. It yields the protein CASSSTGGGNYGYTF.

The rearrangement uses TRBV29-1 and TRBJ2-1, with D perhaps TRBD1 or TRBD2 (5 bases each). The V gene's germline CDR1 is SQVTM and CDR2 ANQGSEA. Trimming cost V 7 bases and J 10 bases, with 23 bases left between them. There are 14 residues in the CDR3. The CDR3 DNA reads TGCAGCGCCCTCCGGGACCATGAAGGGGACGAGCAGTTCTTC. Its protein is CSALRDHEGDEQFF.

This clonotype was observed a few times. The rearrangement uses TRBV12-3 or TRBV12-4 and TRBJ1-5, with D unresolved. The CDR3 is made up of 13 amino acids. Trimming cost V 8 bases and J 3 bases, with 11 bases left between them. The chain's CDR3 is CASGRQDNQPQHF. In DNA, the CDR3 is TGTGCCAGCGGCAGGCAAGACAATCAGCCCCAGCATTTT.

This clonotype was observed a few times. This chain uses TRBV13 with TRBJ2-3; tentatively, D is TRBD2 (6 bases). Germline CDR1 PRHDT, CDR2 FYEKMQ (reference sequence). V shed 7 bases and J shed 2 bases, with 10 bases lying between them. This CDR3 has 13 residues. In DNA, the CDR3 is TGTGCCAGCATGCGGGGTTCCACAGATACGCAGTATTTT. This sequence encodes CASMRGSTDTQYF.

The rearrangement links TRBV27 to TRBJ2-3, with D possibly TRBD2 on 7 matching bases. Germline V gene data show CDR1 as MNHEY and CDR2 as SMNVEV (reference sequence). This CDR3 contains 14 residues. V lost 6 bases and J lost 6, with 16 bases in between. The CDR3 protein is CASSTGRGRDTQYF. The CDR3 nucleotides are TGTGCCAGCAGCACCGGGCGGGGGCGGGATACGCAGTATTTT.

This clonotype was detected a few times. The chain links TRBV20-1 to TRBJ1-5; no definite D call. Germline-derived CDR1 and CDR2 are DFQATT and SNEGSKA (reference sequence). The CDR3 is 15 residues long. Between the trimmed V and J ends, which lost 6 bases and 7 bases, there was a span of 22 bases. The CDR3, as DNA: TGCAGTGCCCCGCCCCCGATAGATTCGGGGCAGCCCCAGCATTTT. Residues: CSAPPPIDSGQPQHF.

This clonotype showed up just once. The chain recombines TRBV21-1 with TRBJ1-5; the table's D call, TRBD1, has no DNA check behind it. TRBV21-1 is assigned pseudogene status. This CDR3 comprises 14 residues. As DNA, the CDR3 is TGTGCCAGCAGCAAAGCCACAGTGGGACAGCCCCAGCATTTT. Translation gives CASSKATVGQPQHF.

J is TRBJ2-1 and V is TRBV4-3; the match to TRBD2 covers 9 bases. In germline, CDR1 is LGHNA, CDR2 YSLEER. The CDR3 spans 15 residues. The V gene end was trimmed by 3 bases and the J gene end by 5 bases; junction bases not matched to a gene: 5. The CDR3 reads CASSQAGGANNEQFF. CDR3 in DNA: TGCGCCAGCAGCCAGGCGGGGGGGGCTAACAATGAGCAGTTCTTC.

V is TRBV27 and J is TRBJ2-4, with D unclear. This CDR3 is 15 amino acids long. Germline CDR1 reads MNHEY; CDR2 reads SMNVEV (reference sequence). The V gene lost 5 bases and the J gene lost 4 bases, with 15 bases spanning the gap. The DNA for the CDR3 is TGTGCCAGCAGTCCGTGGGCCCGCTCGAAAAACATTCAGTACTTC. Its protein product is CASSPWARSKNIQYF.

V gene TRBV6-2 or TRBV6-3 combines with J gene TRBJ1-4; no clear D gene. Trimming shortened V by 8 bases and J by 7 bases, and 17 bases separated the two germline ends. CDR3 length: 14 residues. The germline gives CDR1 MNHEY, CDR2 SVGEGT. CDR3 residues: CASSRWGPGEKLFF. As DNA, the CDR3 is TGTGCCAGCTCCAGATGGGGTCCTGGTGAAAAACTGTTTTTT.

The chain uses TRBV5-1 and TRBJ2-5; weak D call: TRBD1 (5 bases). Germline CDR1 SGHRS, CDR2 YFSETQ. V lost 6 bases and J lost 2, with 5 bases in between. The CDR3 runs 11 residues. CDR3 loop: CASKGQETQYF. The CDR3, as DNA: TGCGCCAGCAAGGGGCAAGAGACCCAGTACTTC.

In this sample, this clonotype turned up once. The J gene is TRBJ2-5, the V gene TRBV30; D call uncertain. Trimming took 1 base from V and 11 from J, leaving 11 bases between them. This CDR3 has 11 amino acids. CDR1 and CDR2 from the germline V gene are GTSNPN and SVGIG (reference sequence). This CDR3 reads CAWSGNNEQYF. The CDR3 DNA is TGTGCCTGGAGTGGAAACAATGAGCAGTACTTC.

This clonotype showed up many times. The gene calls are TRBV6-6 and TRBJ2-3, with TRBD1 matching over 7 bases. The CDR3 has 15 residues. Germline CDR1 MNHNY, CDR2 SVGAGI (reference sequence). V shed 4 bases and J 1 base; nucleotides not matched to a gene: 5. The CDR3 DNA reads as TGTGCCAGCAGTTCGGGACAGAGGGGCACAGATACGCAGTATTTT. Protein product: CASSSGQRGTDTQYF.